These T cell receptor beta chains were read from a single sample in a study of OX40 agonist ivuxolimab in advanced cancers. Generated by immunoSEQ multiplex PCR, the TCRdb table keeps only in-frame clones and is missing some. The sample records about 37,000 clones, 87% being singletons. The specimen comprised CD4+ or CD8+ T cells sorted from blood, sampled in a trial of the OX40 agonist ivuxolimab. These TCRs come from an adult with an advanced solid tumor such as melanoma, head and neck, liver or kidney cancer. Both conserved end residues are part of each CDR3. A D gene is named only where the DNA matches it firmly. Size values are once, few and many counts, or a class for expanded clones, and some rows have none.

J gene	D gene	clone size	V gene	CDR3 DNA	CDR3 protein
TRBJ1-1	.	.	TRBV19	TGTGCCAGTAGTATCTCAAACAGAGCTAACACTGAAGCTTTCTTT	CASSISNRANTEAFF
TRBJ2-1	TRBD2	.	TRBV4-2	TGTGCCAGCAGCCAATTTAATAGCGGGGGCTACAATGAGCAGTTCTTC	CASSQFNSGGYNEQFF
TRBJ2-7	.	.	TRBV7-6	TGTGCCAGCAGCTTAGTGAAAGGGGACGAGCAGTACTTC	CASSLVKGDEQYF
TRBJ1-2	TRBD1	medium-sized	TRBV14	TGTGCCAGCAGCCCTTACCCGACAGGGGGTCATGGCTACACCTTC	CASSPYPTGGHGYTF
TRBJ2-7	.	.	TRBV29-1	TGCAGCGTTGGAGATGGTGCGGAGTACGAGCAGTACTTC	CSVGDGAEYEQYF
TRBJ1-5	TRBD1	.	TRBV15	TGTGCCACCAGCAGAGCCACAGGGGGGAAAAGACAGCCCCAGCATTTT	CATSRATGGKRQPQHF
TRBJ2-1	.	few	TRBV19	TGTGCCAGTAGTATAGGCCAGGAGTACAATGAGCAGTTCTTC	CASSIGQEYNEQFF
TRBJ1-5	.	medium-sized	TRBV27	TGTGCCAGCAGTTTATGGGGCAATCAGCCCCAGCATTTT	CASSLWGNQPQHF
TRBJ2-7	.	.	TRBV10-3	TGTGCCCCGAATGACAGCTCCTACGAGCAGTACTTC	CAPNDSSYEQYF
TRBJ1-4	.	.	TRBV7-6	TGTGCCAGCAGTTCAGTGGGGAAAGGGGGTGAAAAACTGTTTTTT	CASSSVGKGGEKLFF
TRBJ1-2	.	once	TRBV7-3	TGTGCCAGCAGCTCCGCCGGCAGGGGCCATGGCTACACCTTC	CASSSAGRGHGYTF
TRBJ2-6	TRBD1	few	TRBV4-1	TGCGCCAGCAGCCAAAAGACAGGGTCTGGGGCCAACGTCCTGACTTTC	CASSQKTGSGANVLTF
TRBJ1-5	.	.	TRBV10-3	TGTGCCAGCAGTGAAAGTGGGGGCCAGCCCCAGCATTTT	CASSESGGQPQHF
TRBJ1-1	.	.	TRBV4-3	TGCGCCAGCAGCCAAGGCAAGAACACTGAAGCTTTCTTT	CASSQGKNTEAFF
TRBJ1-2	.	.	TRBV30	TGTGCCTGGAGTGTAACCGGATTCTATGGCTACACCTTC	CAWSVTGFYGYTF
TRBJ2-2	.	.	TRBV10-1	TGCGCCAGCAGTGACCGGGGGCAGGGGATCACCGGGGAGCTGTTTTTT	CASSDRGQGITGELFF
TRBJ2-3	.	.	TRBV5-3	TGTGCCAGAAGCTTGAGGGCAGGGATCGGGGGCCGACGGCAGTATTTT	CARSLRAGIGGRRQYF
TRBJ2-7	TRBD1	.	TRBV30	TGTGCCTGGAGTACGGGACAGGGGGCAAACGAGCAGTACTTC	CAWSTGQGANEQYF
TRBJ2-7	.	.	TRBV7-9	TGTGCCAGCAGCTTAGGGCCTGCCTCCTACGAGCAGTACTTC	CASSLGPASYEQYF
TRBJ1-1	.	.	TRBV5-6	TGTGCCAGCAGCTTAGACAGCTACACTGAAGCTTTCTTT	CASSLDSYTEAFF
TRBJ2-2	.	.	TRBV27	TGTGCCAGCAGTTTATCCGGGGAGCTGTTTTTT	CASSLSGELFF
TRBJ2-7	.	.	TRBV19	TGTGCCAGTAGTATAAGGAGGGACGAGCAGTACTTC	CASSIRRDEQYF
TRBJ1-6	.	.	TRBV4-1	TGCGCCAGCAGCCAAGAGGGACCCGTAAATTCACCCCTCCACTTT	CASSQEGPVNSPLHF
TRBJ1-1	.	.	TRBV30	TGTGCCTGGAGTACAGAGAACACTGAAGCTTTCTTT	CAWSTENTEAFF
TRBJ2-7	.	.	TRBV4-3	TGCGCCAGCAGCCAAGGGAGATGGAACTACGAGCAGTACTTC	CASSQGRWNYEQYF
TRBJ1-1	.	once	TRBV6-5	TGTGCCAGCAGTTACTCGCAGGGGAACACTGAAGCTTTCTTT	CASSYSQGNTEAFF
TRBJ2-1	TRBD2	.	TRBV2	TGTGCCAGCAGTGAACTAGCGGGGGGAGATGAGCAGTTCTTC	CASSELAGGDEQFF
TRBJ1-2	.	.	TRBV6-5	TGTGCCAGCATGCCGGGGTCTAACTATGGCTACACCTTC	CASMPGSNYGYTF
TRBJ1-2	.	.	TRBV4-1	TGCGCCAGCAGCCAAGAACCCTTAGCCGGCTACACCTTC	CASSQEPLAGYTF
TRBJ2-7	.	.	TRBV11-2	TGTGCCAGCAGCCCCGGAGAATCCCACGAGCAGTACTTC	CASSPGESHEQYF
TRBJ1-1	TRBD1	.	TRBV5-1	TGCGCCAGCAGCTCAGGACAGGGAGGAACTGAAACTTTCTTT	CASSSGQGGTETFF
TRBJ1-5	.	.	TRBV6-5	TGTGCCAGCAGTACTCAGGGTTTCAATCAGCCCCAGCATTTT	CASSTQGFNQPQHF
TRBJ1-6	.	once	TRBV2	TGTGCCAGCGCGCGGCAGTTAAATTCACCCCTCCACTTT	CASARQLNSPLHF
TRBJ1-2	.	.	TRBV14	TGTGCCAGCAGCCCCCGATACTCCGGGCTCCCTAACTATGGCTACACCTTC	CASSPRYSGLPNYGYTF
TRBJ1-3	.	.	TRBV19	TGTGCCAGTAGTATAGCCCCCCGGGGCCCCGAGGTCTCTGGAAACACCATATATTTT	CASSIAPRGPEVSGNTIYF
TRBJ2-7	.	once	TRBV5-4	TGTGCCAGCAGCTTGCTGGGCGACGAGCAGTACTTC	CASSLLGDEQYF
TRBJ2-7	.	.	TRBV19	TGTGCCAGTAGTATTGGGGCATCCTACGAGCAGTACTTC	CASSIGASYEQYF
TRBJ1-6	.	.	TRBV4-3	TGCGCCAGCAGCCAAGATCGTATACCGGGTACCCTGAATTCACCCCTCCACTTT	CASSQDRIPGTLNSPLHF
TRBJ2-7	TRBD2	.	TRBV5-1	TGCGCCAGCAGCACGACTAGCGGGAGCAACTCCTACGAGCAGTACTTC	CASSTTSGSNSYEQYF
TRBJ1-1	.	.	TRBV7-9	TGTGCCAGCAGCCGGGGGGAGGACACTGAAGCTTTCTTT	CASSRGEDTEAFF
TRBJ2-2	.	.	TRBV5-6	TGTGCCAGCAGCACGGACAGAACCGGGGAGCTGTTTTTT	CASSTDRTGELFF
TRBJ1-1	.	.	TRBV13	TGTGCCAGCAGCCTAGAAGGGGGGTGGGACACTGAAGCTTTCTTT	CASSLEGGWDTEAFF
TRBJ2-5	.	.	TRBV25-1	TGTGCCAGCAGTGAGTGGGTCAGGGGGGGAGAGACCCAGTACTTC	CASSEWVRGGETQYF
TRBJ1-2	TRBD1	.	TRBV9	TGTGCCAGCAGCGTAGAAGGGACAGGGTATAGCTATGGCTACACCTTC	CASSVEGTGYSYGYTF
TRBJ2-1	.	.	TRBV6-5	TGTGCCAGCAGTTACCCAGTGGGTCCTTTCTCCAATGAGCAGTTCTTC	CASSYPVGPFSNEQFF
TRBJ2-7	.	.	TRBV7-9	TGTGCCAGCAGCTTACAGGGAATAAGCTACGAGCAGTACTTC	CASSLQGISYEQYF
TRBJ2-1	TRBD2	.	TRBV5-6	TGTGCCAGCAGCTTGGGGACTAGCGGGGTGTACAATGAGCAGTTCTTC	CASSLGTSGVYNEQFF
TRBJ2-7	.	.	TRBV27	TGTGCCAGCAGTTCGGGCACATCCTACGAGCAGTACTTC	CASSSGTSYEQYF